These T cell receptor beta chains were read from a single sample in a study of blood T cell repertoires in COVID-19. Libraries were prepared by immunoSEQ multiplex PCR; TCRdb keeps only in-frame clonotypes and omits some of them. Of about 30,000 clones listed, roughly nine tenths are singletons. The sample comprised peripheral blood. The receptors originated from a human donor with active COVID-19. The donor label of this sample is uncertain. Each CDR3 is given with its conserved first and last residue. A D gene is named only where the DNA matches it firmly. Only some rows state a clone size, as once, few, many or a class for expanded clones.

clone_size j_call d_call v_call cdr3_nt cdr3_aa
. TRBJ2-7 TRBD2 TRBV11-3 TGTGCCAGCAGCTTAGGGTGGTTCACCGGGAGGGGTAGGAACGAGCAGTACTTC CASSLGWFTGRGRNEQYF
. TRBJ2-3 . TRBV2 TGTGCCAGCCACTTACGCCCCACAGATACGCAGTATTTT CASHLRPTDTQYF
. TRBJ1-2 . TRBV5-5 TGTGCCAGCAGCTGGGAGACAGGCCCGGGGTTCACCTTC CASSWETGPGFTF
. TRBJ2-7 TRBD1 TRBV28 TGTGCCAGCAGTTTACCGGGACAGGGGGCCCACGAGCAGTACTTC CASSLPGQGAHEQYF
. TRBJ1-1 TRBD1 TRBV5-1 TGCGCCAGCAGCTGGGCCGGGACAGGGGTGGACACTGAAGCTTTCTTT CASSWAGTGVDTEAFF
. TRBJ2-1 . TRBV20-1 TGCAGTGCTAGTTTGGCAGCGAGCTCCTACAATGAGCAGTTCTTC CSASLAASSYNEQFF
once TRBJ1-1 TRBD1 TRBV10-3 TGTGCCATCAGCACCGGGACAGGGGGCGAAGCGCCTGAAGCTTTCTTT CAISTGTGGEAPEAFF
few TRBJ2-7 . TRBV7-3 TGTGCCAGCAGCCCATGTCAGTACTTC CASSPCQYF
. TRBJ2-2 TRBD2 TRBV9 TGTGCCAGCAGCGTCTTAGCGGGGCCCGGGGAGCTGTTTTTT CASSVLAGPGELFF
. TRBJ1-1 . TRBV19 TGTGCCAGTAGTATAGATCGATCCGTACTGGTAACTTTCTTT CASSIDRSVLVTFF
. TRBJ2-5 TRBD1 TRBV10-2 TGCGCCAGCACCGGACAGCACAGGGGGCTTGAGACCCAGTACTTC CASTGQHRGLETQYF
. TRBJ2-7 . TRBV6-5 TGTGCCGCTAGCCCCAGCGCGACCTCCTACGAGCAGTACTTC CAASPSATSYEQYF
. TRBJ2-1 TRBD1 TRBV11-2 TGTGCCAGCGGCCGGGACAGGGACAATGAGCAGTTCTTC CASGRDRDNEQFF
. TRBJ1-2 TRBD1 TRBV11-3 TGTGCCAGCAGTCCGGGACAGGGTGTAGGAGGGTATGGCTACACCTTC CASSPGQGVGGYGYTF
. TRBJ1-1 TRBD1 TRBV14 TGTGCCAGCAGCCATGCCTTGGGACAGGGAGACACTGAAGCTTTCTTT CASSHALGQGDTEAFF
. TRBJ2-7 TRBD2 TRBV6-4 TGTGCCAGCCGACCTAGCGGGGGTTCCTACGAGCAGTACTTC CASRPSGGSYEQYF
. TRBJ2-1 TRBD2 TRBV11-3 TGTGCCAGCAGCGTTGCGTCTAGCGGGTACAATGAGCAGTTCTTC CASSVASSGYNEQFF
. TRBJ1-2 TRBD1 TRBV19 TGTGCCAGTAGTCCGGACAGGGAGTGGGGTGGCTACACCTTC CASSPDREWGGYTF
. TRBJ2-5 . TRBV21-1 TGTGCCAGCAGCATTCCTACTAGCGGGAGGGCCCCGGAGACCCAGTACTTC CASSIPTSGRAPETQYF
. TRBJ2-6 . TRBV15 TGTGCCACCAGCAGAGATAGGGGAGGCGCTGGGGCCAACGTCCTGACTTTC CATSRDRGGAGANVLTF
once TRBJ1-2 . TRBV4-1 TGCGCCAGCAGCCGGGGGCAGGAATACTATGGCTACACCTTC CASSRGQEYYGYTF
. TRBJ2-3 . TRBV30 TGTGCCGGGCGGACGGGGGTAAGCACAGATACGCAGTATTTT CAGRTGVSTDTQYF
once TRBJ2-3 . TRBV6-2/TRBV6-3 TGTGCCAGCAGTTATGACACGTCCACAGATACGCAGTATTTT CASSYDTSTDTQYF
once TRBJ1-1 TRBD1 TRBV7-9 TGTGCCAGCACCCGACAGGGCGCTGAAGCTTTCTTT CASTRQGAEAFF
. TRBJ1-1 . TRBV7-2 TGTGCCAGCAGCTCATGGGGCTACACTGAAGCTTTCTTT CASSSWGYTEAFF
. TRBJ1-1 . TRBV29-1 TGCAGCGTGATGACAGGAGAAGCTTTCTTT CSVMTGEAFF
few TRBJ2-7 . TRBV9 TGTGCCAGCAGCATTAGCGACAGGCTACCCTACGAGCAGTACTTC CASSISDRLPYEQYF
. TRBJ1-1 TRBD1 TRBV14 TGTGCCAGCAGCCAAGCGGACAGGGGGTCGGGAACTGAAGCTTTCTTT CASSQADRGSGTEAFF
. TRBJ1-2 TRBD1 TRBV4-3 TGCGCCAGCAGCCACCGGACAGGGTCTGACGGCTACACCTTC CASSHRTGSDGYTF
. TRBJ1-2 . TRBV7-3 TGTGCCAGCAGCTTAAATAGTAACTATGGCTACACCTTC CASSLNSNYGYTF
. TRBJ1-1 . TRBV6-2/TRBV6-3 TGTGCCAGCACCCCGAGTGCGGGGTCGGCTTTCTTT CASTPSAGSAFF
. TRBJ1-2 TRBD1 TRBV7-3 TGTGCCAGCAGCTTAGGGACCGGGACAGCCGAGAGCTACACCTTC CASSLGTGTAESYTF
few TRBJ2-1 . TRBV7-9 TGTGCCAGCATCTATAGCGGTAATCAGTTCTTC CASIYSGNQFF
. TRBJ1-2 TRBD1 TRBV6-2/TRBV6-3 TGTGCCAGCAGTTACGACCCCCCCACAGGGGACTATGGCTACACCTTC CASSYDPPTGDYGYTF
once TRBJ1-4 TRBD1 TRBV10-1 TGCGCCAGCAGTGAGTGCAGGGGGAGGCTCGAGGGGGCCTATAATGAAAAACTGTTTTTT CASSECRGRLEGAYNEKLFF
. TRBJ2-5 TRBD1 TRBV19 TGTGCCAGTAGTGTCCGGGACAGGGGTGAGACCCAGTACTTC CASSVRDRGETQYF
. TRBJ1-1 TRBD1 TRBV6-2/TRBV6-3 TGTGCCAGCACCCCGGGACAGGCCTACACTGAAGCTTTCTTT CASTPGQAYTEAFF
. TRBJ1-4 . TRBV14 TGTGCCAGCAGCTCACTAGGGCTGGGGGAAAAACTGTTTTTT CASSSLGLGEKLFF
. TRBJ1-1 . TRBV28 TGTGCCAGCAGTTTATTACCAGTGAGGGACACTGAAGCTTTCTTT CASSLLPVRDTEAFF
. TRBJ2-6 . TRBV7-6 TGTGCCAGCAGCTTAGCGCTAGGCTCTGGGGCCAACGTCCTGACTTTC CASSLALGSGANVLTF
. TRBJ2-1 TRBD2 TRBV4-2 TGTGCCAGCAGCCAAGCCCCTAACGGGGGGGCGGGTGAGCAGTTCTTC CASSQAPNGGAGEQFF
. TRBJ2-5 TRBD2 TRBV11-3 TGTGCCAGCAGCGCAACTAGCGGGGGGTTAAGAGTAGAGACCCAGTACTTC CASSATSGGLRVETQYF
. TRBJ2-3 . TRBV28 TGTGCCAGCAGTTTAACGGGAGATACGCAGTATTTT CASSLTGDTQYF
. TRBJ2-2 . TRBV7-3 TGTGCCAGCAGCTTCGGACAGACCGGGGAGCTGTTTTTT CASSFGQTGELFF
. TRBJ1-1 . TRBV7-2 TGTGCCAGCAGACCACCCTGGGGGGGTGGAGCTTTCTTT CASRPPWGGGAFF
. TRBJ1-5 TRBD1 TRBV4-2 TGTGCCAGCAGCCCTCCCGGACAGGGCTATCAGCCCCAGCATTTT CASSPPGQGYQPQHF
. TRBJ2-5 TRBD2 TRBV24-1 TGTGCCACCAGTGGCCTACTAGCGGGAGTGGAAGAGACCCAGTACTTC CATSGLLAGVEETQYF
. TRBJ1-6 TRBD1 TRBV5-8 TGTGCCAGCAGCGCCTGGACAGGGGGCCCGTATTCACCCCTCCACTTT CASSAWTGGPYSPLHF
. TRBJ1-1 . TRBV18 TGTGCCAGCTCACCACTTGCGGAAGGCACTGAAGCTTTCTTT CASSPLAEGTEAFF
once TRBJ2-1 TRBD2 TRBV5-4 TGTGCCAGCAGCTACGGGACTAGCTTTCCTGAGCAGTTCTTC CASSYGTSFPEQFF
once TRBJ2-5 . TRBV6-5 TGTGCCAGCGCCTCGGGACTCCTCCAAGAGACCCAGTACTTC CASASGLLQETQYF
. TRBJ1-2 . TRBV4-1 TGCGCCAGCAGCCAAGCCGGGACATTAAACTATGGCTACACCTTC CASSQAGTLNYGYTF
. TRBJ1-1 . TRBV6-5 TGTGCCAGCAAGAACCTGGACAGAATGAACACTGAAGCTTTCTTT CASKNLDRMNTEAFF
. TRBJ1-2 . TRBV10-3 TGTGCCATCAGTGCTCCTCCGGTGGGGGGCTATGGCTACACCTTC CAISAPPVGGYGYTF
. TRBJ1-2 TRBD1 TRBV20-1 TGCAGTGCTACTGGGACAGATGGCTACACCTTC CSATGTDGYTF